The table lists the clone carrying this T cell receptor (beta chain) with a count of one. Libraries were prepared by immunoSEQ multiplex PCR; TCRdb keeps only in-frame clonotypes and omits some of them. The repertoire holds approximately 150,000 clones, with about 83% as singletons. Trimming stripped 0 bases from V and 1 base from J, with 8 bases between. This CDR3 comprises 15 residues. The germline V gene has CDR1 SGHNT and CDR2 YYREEE (reference sequence). This sample was taken from a study of blood T cell repertoires in COVID-19. The chain joins TRBV5-4 to TRBJ1-3; D unclear. This clonotype was sampled from a man between 65 and 85 years old who had recovered from COVID-19. Sequencing was done on a sample of peripheral blood. CDR3 loop: CASSLVGGSGNTIYF. CDR3 bases: TGTGCCAGCAGCTTGGTCGGAGGTTCTGGAAACACCATATATTTT.